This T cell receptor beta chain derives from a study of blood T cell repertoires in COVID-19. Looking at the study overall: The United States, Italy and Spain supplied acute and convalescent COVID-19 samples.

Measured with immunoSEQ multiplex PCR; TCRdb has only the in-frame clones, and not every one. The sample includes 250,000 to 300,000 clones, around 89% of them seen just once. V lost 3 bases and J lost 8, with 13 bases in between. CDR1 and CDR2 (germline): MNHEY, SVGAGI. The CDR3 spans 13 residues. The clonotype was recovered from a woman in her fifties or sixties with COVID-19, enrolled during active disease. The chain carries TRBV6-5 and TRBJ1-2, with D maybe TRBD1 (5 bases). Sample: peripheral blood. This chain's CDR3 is CASSYSGREGYTF. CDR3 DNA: TGTGCCAGCAGTTATTCAGGGAGGGAGGGCTACACCTTC.